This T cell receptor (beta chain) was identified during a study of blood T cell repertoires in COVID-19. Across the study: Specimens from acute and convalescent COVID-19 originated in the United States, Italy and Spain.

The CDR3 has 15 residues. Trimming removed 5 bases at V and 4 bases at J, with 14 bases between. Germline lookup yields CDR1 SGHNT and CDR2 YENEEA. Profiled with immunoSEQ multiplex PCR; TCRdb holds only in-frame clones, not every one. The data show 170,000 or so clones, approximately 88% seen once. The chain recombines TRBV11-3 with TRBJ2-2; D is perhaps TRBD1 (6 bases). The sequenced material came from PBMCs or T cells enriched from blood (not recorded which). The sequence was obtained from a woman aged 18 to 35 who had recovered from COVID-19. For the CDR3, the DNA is TGTGCCAGCAGCCACAACCCGGACAGCACCGGGGAGCTGTTTTTT. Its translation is CASSHNPDSTGELFF.